A selection of T cell receptor beta chains follows, all from one sample in a study of cytomegalovirus exposure and HLA in healthy donors. Profiled with immunoSEQ multiplex PCR; TCRdb holds only in-frame clones, not every one. The data show 150,000 or so clones, with 80% seen just once and around 2.4% held by the top ten. The sequenced sample was PBMCs. These receptors all come from a man aged 45-60 years in good health and CMV-seronegative. Each CDR3 is given without its conserved first and last residue.

TRBV5-4	15	ASSLVGSGGLGTEAF
TRBV27	12	ASSHRVRNTEAF
TRBV2	12	ASSERTGGSEAF
TRBV5-8	11	ASSYDRGKPQH
TRBV30	14	AWSVGGSKSYNEQF
TRBV2	11	ASSLDSNQPQH
TRBV11-3	14	ASSSRQGATKNIQY
TRBV27	11	ASSAPTGTEAF
TRBV7-2	13	ASSFSGSRGDTQY
TRBV5-3	11	ARPGGLALEQY
TRBV7-8	15	ASSSSGWRGSDTEAF
TRBV7-9	12	ASSLAQSNYGYT
TRBV12-2	9	ASRFQNEQF
TRBV2	13	ASYQTGGDRTEAF
TRBV7-8	11	ASSLVSYNEQF
TRBV28	12	ASSSAGNTDTQY
TRBV5-6	15	ASSLRFGTAGNQPQH
TRBV7-9	12	ASSLETASGGYT
TRBV29-1	14	SVGGGTGNHPYEQY
TRBV7-2	12	ASSTGTSPLEQY
TRBV7-3	14	ASSNTGTGAYNEQF
TRBV9	15	ASSPTPTGTLNTEAF
TRBV5-6	13	ASSLDLSTTDTQY
TRBV30	11	AWREGGTYEQY
TRBV5-1	10	ASSPAGNTIY
TRBV6-1	13	ASSGQEGINTEAF
TRBV5-6	16	ASSPPGLAGGDTDTQY
TRBV30	9	AWSMRTEAF
TRBV30	15	AWSPGTGGAYNSPLH
TRBV14	12	ASSQPGVGNIQY
TRBV14	16	ASSPITGTDLSTDTQY
TRBV19	12	ASTNGGIGETQY
TRBV19	14	ASSTGTGRQHSPLH
TRBV28	9	ASTLQGFTF
TRBV5-1	12	ASRSTTGNEKLF
TRBV5-5	13	ASSVGGLSSYEQY
TRBV18	14	ASSPPLGFSKNIQY
TRBV5-4	13	ASSLGRGSTDTQY
TRBV19	13	ATTPQGLSNQPQH
TRBV21-1	13	ASSKHTTGNYGYT
TRBV6-6	12	ASRNDRGDTEAF
TRBV10-3	12	AISVQGGAYGYT
TRBV5-1	12	ASSLDSSDTEAF
TRBV5-1	13	ASSLGDRLFTAAF
TRBV4-1	15	ASSQDRKGGPPDEQY
TRBV19	9	ASSRRVTAF